What follows are 25 T cell receptor beta chains derived from one specimen sequenced in a study of T-cell reconstitution after alpha-beta-depleted transplantation in children. Preparation of the TCRbeta library used unique molecular identifiers. TCRdb reanalysed the PCR reads using MiXCR and keeps one entry per CDR3 protein. Among approximately 650,000 distinct CDR3 sequences listed, 13% were seen once. The sample here was PBMCs, taken before TCRalphabeta/CD19-depleted stem cell transplant. Receptor source: a girl aged 2 to 9 with congenital amegakaryocytic thrombocytopenia, due to receive a stem cell transplant.

This clonotype was picked up many times. The gene calls are TRBV29-1 and TRBJ2-6; possible D gene TRBD2, 5 bases. Germline V gives CDR1 SQVTM, CDR2 ANQGSEA. This CDR3 comprises 14 residues. V lost 3 bases and J 0 bases, leaving 6 bases between the germline ends. In nucleotides, the CDR3 is TGCAGCGTTGAGGAGGACTCTGGGGCCAACGTCCTGACTTTC. Residues: CSVEEDSGANVLTF.

This clonotype showed up many times. This CDR3 reads CSASPDSYNEQFF. CDR3 coding DNA: TGCAGTGCTAGCCCGGACTCCTACAATGAGCAGTTCTTC. V usage is TRBV20-1 and J usage is TRBJ2-1; D gene ambiguous. The CDR3 has 13 residues. Trimming shortened V by 3 bases and J by 0 bases, and 6 bases separated the two germline ends. CDR1 and CDR2 (germline): DFQATT, SNEGSKA (reference sequence).

This clonotype was observed at least ten times. V gene TRBV5-6 combines with J gene TRBJ2-3; 8 nucleotides agree with TRBD2. The germline V gene encodes CDR1 SGHDT and CDR2 YYEEEE. This CDR3 is built from 14 residues. The V gene end was trimmed by 6 bases and the J gene end by 2 bases; junction bases not matched to a gene: 5. CDR3 region: CASIKREITDTQYF. In DNA, the CDR3 is TGTGCCAGCATCAAGCGGGAGATCACAGATACGCAGTATTTT.

This sequence joins TRBV7-6 and TRBJ1-1, with D possibly matching TRBD1 (5 bases). V lost 0 bases, J lost 3 bases, and 11 bases lay in between. CDR3 length: 15 residues. The germline V gene encodes CDR1 SGHVS and CDR2 FNYEAQ. The CDR3 bases are TGTGCCAGCAGCTTAGCCGGGACGGGATACACTGAAGCTTTCTTT. Its protein is CASSLAGTGYTEAFF.

The sample holds many counts of this clonotype. The gene calls are TRBV20-1 and TRBJ2-1; D not certain. Germline lookup yields CDR1 DFQATT and CDR2 SNEGSKA (reference sequence). The CDR3 is 13 residues long. V lost 2 bases and J lost 1, with 6 bases in between. CDR3 DNA sequence: TGCAGTGCTAGATCTCCGTCCTACAATGAGCAGTTCTTC. The encoded protein is CSARSPSYNEQFF.

The chain has TRBV19 and TRBJ1-3; a possible D gene is TRBD1 (5 bases). The CDR3 extends over 19 amino acids. Per germline, CDR1 LNHDA and CDR2 SQIVND (reference sequence). Trimming shortened V by 5 bases and J by 0 bases, and 23 bases separated the two germline ends. CDR3 protein: CASSPLGGSTARSGNTIYF. Here the CDR3 DNA reads TGTGCCAGTAGTCCACTGGGGGGGTCTACCGCCCGCTCTGGAAACACCATATATTTT.

CDR3 sequence: CASSGWRGLGASAKNIQYF. The CDR3 DNA follows: TGTGCCAGCAGTGGATGGAGGGGATTAGGGGCGTCAGCCAAAAACATTCAGTACTTC. The V gene is TRBV6-1, the J gene TRBJ2-4; TRBD2 is a possible D gene (6 bases). The CDR3 totals 19 residues. The germline CDR1 and CDR2 sequences are MNHNS and SASEGT. The V gene lost 4 bases and the J gene lost 0 bases, with 22 bases spanning the gap.

This clonotype came up a few times. The chain uses TRBV12-3 or TRBV12-4 and TRBJ1-2, with 8 bases lining up with TRBD1. There are 16 residues in the CDR3. V dropped 5 bases and J dropped 4; count of bases not matched to a gene: 12. CDR3 loop: CASSGMAGQGGYGYTF. The CDR3 nucleotides read TGTGCCAGCAGTGGGATGGCAGGACAGGGAGGCTATGGCTACACCTTC.

This clonotype was counted many times. The chain combines TRBV5-1 with TRBJ2-2; the D is unclear. Germline loops: CDR1 SGHRS, CDR2 YFSETQ. CDR3 length: 11 residues. V lost 0 bases and J lost 9, with 3 bases in between. CDR3 nucleotides: TGCGCCAGCAGCTTGGCCAGGGAGCTGTTTTTT. It specifies CASSLARELFF.

This clonotype came up a few times. This chain uses TRBV29-1 with TRBJ2-6; D ambiguous. In germline, CDR1 is SQVTM, CDR2 ANQGSEA. This CDR3 is built from 13 residues. V was clipped by 4 bases and J by 1 base, with 5 bases between them. The DNA for the CDR3 is TGCAGCGTTGCAATATCTGGGGCCAACGTCCTGACTTTC. Its protein product is CSVAISGANVLTF. The whole variable domain, filled in from reference TRBV29-1 and TRBJ2-6, reads SAVISQKPSRDICQRGTSLTIQCQVDSQVTMMFWYRQQPGQSLTLIATANQGSEATYESGFVIDKFPISRPNLTFSTLTVSNMSPEDSSIYLCSVAISGANVLTFGAGSRLTVL.

This clonotype appeared many times. This sequence joins TRBV20-1 and TRBJ2-1; the match to TRBD2 covers 9 bases. The germline gives CDR1 DFQATT, CDR2 SNEGSKA (reference sequence). Trimming removed 0 bases from V and 4 bases from J; junction bases left unmatched: 4. The CDR3 totals 15 residues. In DNA form, the CDR3 reads TGCAGTGCTAGAGAAACGACTAGCGGATACAATGAGCAGTTCTTC. It specifies CSARETTSGYNEQFF.

This chain connects TRBV15 to TRBJ2-2; 7 bases are shared with TRBD1. Germline CDR1 LNHNV, CDR2 YYDKDF (reference sequence). CDR3 length: 14 residues. Germline trimming cut 8 bases from V and 1 base from J; bases unmatched to any gene: 4. CDR3 sequence reads: CATVNRGNTGELFF. CDR3 DNA sequence: TGTGCCACCGTGAACAGGGGGAACACCGGGGAGCTGTTTTTT.

This clonotype was recorded many times. The CDR3 region has the DNA TGTGCCAGCAGTGAATGGGGAGGGAAAGAGACCCAGTACTTC. Residues: CASSEWGGKETQYF. The V call is TRBV25-1, the J call TRBJ2-5; 7 nucleotides match TRBD2. Trimming took 1 base from V and 3 from J; bases not matched to a gene: 2. The CDR3 covers 14 residues. Germline CDR1 reads MGHDK; CDR2 reads SYGVNS.

With respect to this clonotype: A much bigger clone sits one base away, suggesting this may be a read error. The chain links TRBV5-1 to TRBJ2-1, with a possible D match to TRBD1 (5 bases). Germline CDR1 is SGHRS and CDR2 is YFSETQ. CDR3 length equals 15 residues. The CDR3 nucleotides read TGCGCCAGCAGATCAGGGCTGGCCCTCTACAATAAGCAGTTCTTC. It specifies CASRSGLALYNKQFF.

This clonotype was recorded at least ten times. The chain recombines TRBV20-1 with TRBJ2-1, with TRBD1 as a possible D gene (6 bases). This CDR3 has 17 amino acids. Per the germline V gene, CDR1 is DFQATT and CDR2 is SNEGSKA (reference sequence). Trimming took 0 bases from V and 0 from J, leaving 15 bases between them. The CDR3 nucleotides read TGCAGTGCTAGAGATCTCACAGGGCCCAGCTCCTACAATGAGCAGTTCTTC. Residues: CSARDLTGPSSYNEQFF.

This clonotype came up many times. The chain couples TRBV20-1 to TRBJ2-2; TRBD1 agrees at 9 bases. Germline loops: CDR1 DFQATT, CDR2 SNEGSKA (reference sequence). V was pared by 6 bases and J by 6 bases, with 5 bases of the junction left unmatched. The CDR3 contains 13 residues. For the CDR3, the DNA is TGCAGTGCCCGGGACAGGGTTTCCGGGGAGCTGTTTTTT. It encodes CSARDRVSGELFF.

This clonotype has at least ten counts. This chain uses TRBV9 with TRBJ2-5; 14 bases agree with TRBD2. The length of the CDR3 is 15 residues. After removal of 3 bases from V and 5 bases from J, the junction contained 3 bases not matched to a gene. Germline values: CDR1 SGDLS, CDR2 YYNGEE. The CDR3 sequence is CASSAGTSGSETQYF. The CDR3 DNA reads as TGTGCCAGCAGCGCCGGGACTAGCGGGAGTGAGACCCAGTACTTC.

This clonotype was counted at least ten times. The chain has TRBV7-2 and TRBJ2-4; D remains unclear. The ends were cut back, 1 base at V and 5 bases at J, with 15 bases in the middle. The CDR3 covers 16 residues. Germline V gene lookup returns CDR1 SGHTA and CDR2 FQGNSA. DNA for the CDR3: TGTGCCAGCAGCTTAGGCGGTATAAGCGCCCAAAACATTCAGTACTTC. Its protein product is CASSLGGISAQNIQYF. Based on the CDR3 plus reference TRBV7-2 and TRBJ2-4, the full variable domain is GAGVSQSPSNKVTEKGKDVELRCDPISGHTALYWYRQSLGQGLEFLIYFQGNSAPDKSGLPSDRFSAERTGGSVSTLTIQRTQQEDSAVYLCASSLGGISAQNIQYFGAGTRLSVL.

This clonotype was detected ten times or more. The gene calls are TRBV20-1 and TRBJ2-7, with 7 bases that match TRBD2. The CDR3 consists of 15 residues. Germline CDR1 is DFQATT and CDR2 is SNEGSKA (reference sequence). Trimming cost V 6 bases and J 2 bases; bases outside gene matches: 13. The DNA for the CDR3 is TGCAGTGCCCCACATGCGGGGGACTCCGCCTACGAGCAGTACTTC. Protein: CSAPHAGDSAYEQYF.

The chain links TRBV21-1 to TRBJ2-7. TRBV21-1 is reported as a pseudogene. There are 14 residues in the CDR3. The CDR3 nucleotides are TGTGCCAGCAGCAAAGTCGTCACCTCCTACGAGCAGTACTTC. It yields the protein CASSKVVTSYEQYF.

This clonotype was recorded a few times. The gene calls are TRBV7-6 and TRBJ2-7, with 7 positions matching TRBD1. The CDR3 covers 16 residues. V lost 2 bases, J lost 2 bases, and 9 bases stayed unmatched. The V gene's germline CDR1 is SGHVS and CDR2 FNYEAQ. Here the CDR3 DNA reads TGTGCCAGCAGCTTAAATCTTGACAGGGCCCCCTACGAGCAGTACTTC. Its protein product is CASSLNLDRAPYEQYF.

This clonotype has at least ten counts. The chain is built from TRBV28 and TRBJ2-5, with 7 bases fitting TRBD2. The V and J ends lost 3 bases and 1 base, in that order; junction bases with no gene match: 5. The CDR3 runs to 15 residues. Germline CDR1 is MDHEN and CDR2 is SYDVKM. The CDR3 loop reads CASSLDPGGQETQYF. In DNA, the CDR3 is TGTGCCAGCAGTTTGGATCCGGGGGGCCAAGAGACCCAGTACTTC.

This clonotype has ten or more counts. The V gene is TRBV5-1, the J gene TRBJ2-6; D unresolved. This CDR3 has 15 residues. Germline V gene data show CDR1 as SGHRS and CDR2 as YFSETQ. Trimming took 1 base from V and 3 from J, leaving 8 bases between them. This CDR3 is CASSLFGVGANVLTF. CDR3 DNA: TGCGCCAGCAGCTTGTTTGGAGTTGGGGCCAACGTCCTGACTTTC.

This clonotype has a handful of counts. The V gene is TRBV5-1, the J gene TRBJ2-7; 9 bases are shared with TRBD2. This CDR3 has 15 residues. The V gene's germline CDR1 is SGHRS and CDR2 YFSETQ. V dropped 2 bases and J dropped 4; count of bases not matched to a gene: 7. The CDR3 spells CASSLIASGTYEQYF. The CDR3 DNA reads as TGCGCCAGCAGCTTAATCGCTAGCGGGACTTACGAGCAGTACTTC.

This clonotype was picked up a small number of times. The chain uses TRBV27 and TRBJ1-5; D is uncertain. Trimming removed 5 bases at V and 0 bases at J, with 8 bases between. Germline V CDR1 and CDR2: MNHEY, SMNVEV (reference sequence). The CDR3 covers 14 residues. The chain's CDR3 is CASSLTLSNQPQHF. The DNA of the CDR3 is TGTGCCAGCAGTCTTACCCTTAGCAATCAGCCCCAGCATTTT.